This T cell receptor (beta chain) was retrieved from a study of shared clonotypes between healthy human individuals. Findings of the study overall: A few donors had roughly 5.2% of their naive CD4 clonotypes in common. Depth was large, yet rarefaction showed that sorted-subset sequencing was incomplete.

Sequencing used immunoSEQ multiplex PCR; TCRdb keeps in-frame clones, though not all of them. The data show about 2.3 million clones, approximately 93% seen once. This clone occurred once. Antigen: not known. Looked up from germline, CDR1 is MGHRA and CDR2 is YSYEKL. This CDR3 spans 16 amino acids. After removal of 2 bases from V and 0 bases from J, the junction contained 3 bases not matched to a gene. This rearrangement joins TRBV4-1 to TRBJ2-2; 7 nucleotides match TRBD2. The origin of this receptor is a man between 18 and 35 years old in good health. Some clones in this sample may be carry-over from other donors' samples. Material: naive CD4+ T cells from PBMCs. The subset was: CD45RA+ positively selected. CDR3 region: CASSQSAGANTGELFF. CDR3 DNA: TGCGCCAGCAGCCAAAGCGCGGGGGCGAACACCGGGGAGCTGTTTTTT.